What follows is one T cell receptor beta chain and its context. For the second PCR, which ran for about 7 to 11 cycles, a sample-barcoded 5' primer and a J-beta primer mix were used. TCRdb re-called the 5' RACE reads with MiXCR, one entry per CDR3 protein. The sample records approximately 900,000 distinct CDR3 sequences, almost 30% being singletons. These data come from a study of blood T cells in healthy people across ages. Germline V CDR1 and CDR2: SGHVS, FNYEAQ. The CDR3 consists of 15 residues. V lost 5 bases to trimming and J lost 3 bases, with 17 bases between them. These data also formed part of another study, on T cells of mothers and their children. That study adds: Versus unrelated pairs, overlap was slightly higher in related mother-child pairs, without reaching significance.

The sample comprised blood. The source is a woman aged 40 to 49 in good health. The V call is TRBV7-6, the J call TRBJ2-7; no clear D. The CDR3: CASSPKLGRLYEQYF. In DNA form, the CDR3 reads TGTGCCAGCAGCCCTAAATTAGGAAGGCTCTACGAGCAGTACTTC.